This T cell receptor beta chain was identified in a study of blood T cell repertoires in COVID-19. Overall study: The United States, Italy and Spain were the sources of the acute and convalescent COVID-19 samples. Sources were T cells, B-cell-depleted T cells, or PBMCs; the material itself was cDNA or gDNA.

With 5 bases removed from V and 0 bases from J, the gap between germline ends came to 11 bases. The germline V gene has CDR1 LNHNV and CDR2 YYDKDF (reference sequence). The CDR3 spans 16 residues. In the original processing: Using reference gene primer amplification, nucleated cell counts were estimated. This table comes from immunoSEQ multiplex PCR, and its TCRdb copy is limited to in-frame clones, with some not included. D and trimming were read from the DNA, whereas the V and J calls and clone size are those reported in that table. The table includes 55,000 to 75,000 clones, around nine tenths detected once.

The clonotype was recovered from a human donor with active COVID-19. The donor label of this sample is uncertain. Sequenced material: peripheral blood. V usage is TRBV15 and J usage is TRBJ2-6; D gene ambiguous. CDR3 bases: TGTGCCACCAGCCAAAACGCGGCCTCTGGGGCCAACGTCCTGACTTTC. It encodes CATSQNAASGANVLTF.